Listed below are T cell receptor beta chains from one sample, sequenced in a study of technical replicates of blood from a handful of donors. The method was immunoSEQ multiplex PCR; TCRdb's version includes in-frame clones alone and lacks a portion of them. The profile shows about 61,000 clones, about 97% of them singletons. Sequencing was performed on T cells isolated from PBMCs. These receptors originate from a human donor in good health. CDR3s include the opening cysteine and the closing phenylalanine or tryptophan. D genes are given only for firm matches. Rows may omit the clone size; those that give it use once, few, many or a size class.

clone_size | d_call | j_call | v_call | cdr3_nt | cdr3_aa
. | . | TRBJ2-1 | TRBV5-4 | TGTGCCAGCAGCCTGGAGGTAGAGGGCAATGAGCAGTTCTTC | CASSLEVEGNEQFF
. | TRBD2 | TRBJ2-1 | TRBV5-5 | TGTGCCTTCGGACTAGCGGGAGATGAGCAGTTCTTC | CAFGLAGDEQFF
. | . | TRBJ2-7 | TRBV5-1 | TGCGCCAGCAGAGATCCAGGGATCCCCTACGAGCAGTACTTC | CASRDPGIPYEQYF
once | TRBD2 | TRBJ2-5 | TRBV5-1 | TGCGCCAGCAGGCCTCAGACTAGCGGGACTTTGCAAGAGACCCAGTACTTC | CASRPQTSGTLQETQYF
. | TRBD2 | TRBJ2-1 | TRBV10-1 | TGCGCCAGCAGGCTGTCTGAGCGGGAGGATGAGCAGTTCTTC | CASRLSEREDEQFF
. | TRBD1 | TRBJ1-5 | TRBV28 | TGTGCCAGCAGTTCGGTACAGGGGGCTGGCAATCAGCCCCAGCATTTT | CASSSVQGAGNQPQHF
. | TRBD2 | TRBJ2-7 | TRBV2 | TGTGCCAGCAGTGAAAGCGGCGGGAGCGAGCAGTACTTC | CASSESGGSEQYF
. | . | TRBJ1-5 | TRBV12-5 | TGTGCTAGTGCTGGGGGGTCCAATCAGCCCCAGCATTTT | CASAGGSNQPQHF
. | TRBD2 | TRBJ2-2 | TRBV7-8 | TGTGCCAGCAGCTTATCGCGGGGGGGCGTTCTATCCGGGGAGCTGTTTTTT | CASSLSRGGVLSGELFF
once | TRBD1 | TRBJ1-4 | TRBV7-6 | TGTGCCAGCAGCGTAGACAGGGAACCTAATGAAAAACTGTTTTTT | CASSVDREPNEKLFF
. | TRBD1 | TRBJ1-2 | TRBV11-2 | TGTGCCAGCAGCGGGACAGGGGGCGCCTATGGCTACACCTTC | CASSGTGGAYGYTF
. | TRBD1 | TRBJ1-2 | TRBV25-1 | TGTGCCAGCAGTGAATATACCGCGACAGGGAGTTTTTCAAATGGCTACACCTTC | CASSEYTATGSFSNGYTF
. | TRBD2 | TRBJ2-7 | TRBV11-3 | TGTGCCAGCAGCTCCCGGGAGGGCGGGGCACCCTCCTACGAGCAGTACTTC | CASSSREGGAPSYEQYF
. | . | TRBJ1-2 | TRBV4-1 | TGCGCCAGCAGCCAGGAGCCCCGCTTGGTACGGTATTATGGCTACACCTTC | CASSQEPRLVRYYGYTF
. | TRBD2 | TRBJ2-4 | TRBV30 | TGTGCCTGGAGTGTACTTCGGACTAGCGGGGGGCTTAAAAACATTCAGTACTTC | CAWSVLRTSGGLKNIQYF
few | . | TRBJ2-1 | TRBV4-1 | TGCGCCAGCAGCCAAGATAGTAATTCCTACAATGAGCAGTTCTTC | CASSQDSNSYNEQFF
. | TRBD1 | TRBJ2-4 | TRBV9 | TGTGCCAGCAACAGGGGCCCCCAGGCCAAAAACATTCAGTACTTC | CASNRGPQAKNIQYF
. | . | TRBJ2-3 | TRBV10-1 | TGCGCCAGCCCCGCGGTGGGGGCGGCTACGCAGTATTTT | CASPAVGAATQYF
. | . | TRBJ2-2 | TRBV5-4 | TGTGCCAGCAACCAACTGGGGAAAGGGGACACCGGGGAGCTGTTTTTT | CASNQLGKGDTGELFF
. | . | TRBJ1-2 | TRBV4-1 | TGCGCCAGCAGCCAGAGTGGCCAGGGGCGAAACTATGGCTACACCTTC | CASSQSGQGRNYGYTF
. | TRBD2 | TRBJ2-7 | TRBV7-9 | TGTGCCAGCAGCTTACTTAGCGGGAGGGAGTACGAGCAGTACTTC | CASSLLSGREYEQYF
. | . | TRBJ2-5 | TRBV27 | TGTGATAAATTACAAGAGACCCAGTACTTC | CDKLQETQYF